What follows are 10 T cell receptor beta chains derived from one specimen sequenced in a study of T cells in Graves' hyperthyroidism and ophthalmopathy (dated by TCRdb to about 2019). The library was produced with multiplex PCR. The instrument given in TCRdb is Illumina HiSeq 2000. The TCR beta CDR3 regions were amplified from the RNA transcripts. The first round of RT-PCR for the TCR CDR3 was performed with the HTBI primer set and the Qiagen OneStep RT-PCR kit. Using fastp trimming at Q25 and MiXCR clonotype assembly, TCRdb reanalyzed the public sequencing data and kept in-frame beta chains. Rows merge per CDR3 protein into single entries with the most common DNA and genes. This sample holds approximately 590,000 distinct CDR3 sequences; less than 20% were observed only once. The ten largest clones capture approximately 7.4% of the sample. The sample was blood. The receptor set was obtained from a woman aged 30 to 39 with Graves' hyperthyroidism.

There are many counts of this clonotype. The chain recombines TRBV6-1 with TRBJ1-4, with a tentative D call TRBD1 (5 bases). This CDR3 spans 15 amino acids. The germline V gene encodes CDR1 MNHNS and CDR2 SASEGT. The V end lost 4 bases, the J end lost 3 bases, and 12 bases lay between the germline ends. The chain's CDR3 is CASSATGAPNEKLFF. In DNA form, the CDR3 reads TGTGCCAGCAGTGCGACTGGGGCTCCTAATGAAAAACTGTTTTTT.

This chain uses TRBV4-3 with TRBJ1-2; no clear D. The germline V and J ends were trimmed by 3 bases and 3 bases, with 8 bases remaining between them. This CDR3 spans 13 amino acids. The V gene's germline CDR1 is LGHNA and CDR2 YSLEER. The CDR3 DNA reads as TGCGCCAGCAGCCAGCGAAGTGACTATGGCTACACCTTC. It specifies CASSQRSDYGYTF.

The J gene is TRBJ2-3, the V gene TRBV13, with TRBD2 matching 12 bases. V shed 5 bases and J 5 bases; nucleotides not matched to a gene: 8. The germline gives CDR1 PRHDT, CDR2 FYEKMQ (reference sequence). This CDR3 contains 16 residues. The CDR3 region is CASSDGLAGLGDTQYF. The CDR3, as DNA: TGTGCCAGCAGCGATGGACTAGCGGGATTAGGAGATACGCAGTATTTT.

This clonotype has only a few counts. The chain joins TRBV20-1 to TRBJ1-2, with 8 bases that match TRBD1. V was clipped by 6 bases and J by 6 bases; unmatched bases: 3. The CDR3 sequence is 11 residues long. Germline lookup yields CDR1 DFQATT and CDR2 SNEGSKA (reference sequence). The CDR3 sequence is CSAPGGDGYTF. In DNA form, the CDR3 reads TGCAGTGCCCCAGGGGGCGATGGCTACACCTTC.

This clonotype occurred many times. The J gene is TRBJ2-3, the V gene TRBV18, with 12 bases aligning to TRBD2. Germline V gives CDR1 KGHSH, CDR2 LQKENI. The V gene end was trimmed by 4 bases and the J gene end by 8 bases; junction bases not matched to a gene: 7. The CDR3 covers 15 residues. This CDR3 is CASSLTPTSGSTQYF. The DNA for the CDR3 is TGTGCCAGCTCACTCACCCCGACTAGCGGGAGTACGCAGTATTTT.

The rearrangement uses TRBV27 and TRBJ2-2; D is perhaps TRBD2 (5 bases). Germline lookup yields CDR1 MNHEY and CDR2 SMNVEV (reference sequence). The CDR3 has 13 residues. The germline V and J ends were trimmed by 3 bases and 4 bases, with 6 bases remaining between them. CDR3 sequence (DNA): TGTGCCAGCAGTTTTGCGGGCACCGGGGAGCTGTTTTTT. This sequence encodes CASSFAGTGELFF.

This chain joins TRBV18 and TRBJ1-1; 7 positions match TRBD1. The CDR3 is 13 residues long. V gave up 3 bases and J gave up 4 bases; unmatched junction bases: 2. Germline lookup yields CDR1 KGHSH and CDR2 LQKENI. CDR3 coding DNA: TGTGCCAGCTCACCGGGACAGCTCACTGAAGCTTTCTTT. It encodes CASSPGQLTEAFF. The entire variable domain, with the rest obtained from reference TRBV18 and TRBJ1-1, is as follows: NAGVMQNPRHLVRRRGQEARLRCSPMKGHSHVYWYRQLPEEGLKFMVYLQKENIIDESGMPKERFSAEFPKEGPSILRIQQVVRGDSAAYFCASSPGQLTEAFFGQGTRLTVV.

This clonotype came up many times. The CDR3, as DNA: TGTGCCACCAGCAGAGCGGGGACAGGGAAGGTTGGGACCCAGTACTTC. This encodes CATSRAGTGKVGTQYF. The chain uses TRBV15 and TRBJ2-5; TRBD1 aligns across 9 bases. Germline assignment: CDR1 LNHNV and CDR2 YYDKDF (reference sequence). The CDR3 is 16 amino acids. The trim removed 1 base at V and 7 bases at J, leaving 10 bases unmatched. Variable domain in full (rest from reference TRBV15 and TRBJ2-5): DAMVIQNPRYQVTQFGKPVTLSCSQTLNHNVMYWYQQKSSQAPKLLFHYYDKDFNNEADTPDNFQSRRPNTSFCFLDIRSPGLGDTAMYLCATSRAGTGKVGTQYFGPGTRLLVL.

This clonotype has a count of ten or more. V usage is TRBV11-2 and J usage is TRBJ1-1; no definite D call. The germline CDR1 and CDR2 sequences are SGHAT and FQNNGV. The CDR3 spans 14 residues. Trimming shortened V by 4 bases and J by 0 bases, and 9 bases separated the two germline ends. The CDR3 sequence: CASSWGTVNTEAFF. For the CDR3, the DNA is TGTGCCAGCAGCTGGGGAACGGTGAACACTGAAGCTTTCTTT. Filled out from reference TRBV11-2 and TRBJ1-1, the complete variable domain reads EAGVAQSPRYKIIEKRQSVAFWCNPISGHATLYWYQQILGQGPKLLIQFQNNGVVDDSQLPKDRFSAERLKGVDSTLKIQPAKLEDSAVYLCASSWGTVNTEAFFGQGTRLTVV.

The chain links TRBV4-1 to TRBJ2-1, with 11 bases matching TRBD2. This CDR3 comprises 18 residues. CDR1 and CDR2 (germline): MGHRA, YSYEKL. V was pared by 0 bases and J by 4 bases, with 8 bases of the junction left unmatched. This CDR3 is CASSQDPWTSGRYNEQFF. The CDR3 DNA follows: TGCGCCAGCAGCCAAGATCCTTGGACTAGCGGGCGTTACAATGAGCAGTTCTTC.